These 13 T cell receptor beta chains originate from one sample sequenced in a study of T cell repertoires in cytomegalovirus infection. No antigen has been identified for these receptors. TCRdb fed the reads into MiXCR, producing one record per CDR3 protein. This table has some 500,000 distinct CDR3 sequences, about 33% appearing once. The sample was cultured PBMCs, taken from culture after CMV antigen stimulation. Receptors were obtained from a human donor in good health (CMV status not recorded). Some clones in this sample may be carry-over from other donors' samples.

This sequence joins TRBV7-2 and TRBJ2-5; TRBD2 matches at 7 bases. This CDR3 is 14 amino acids long. V shed 4 bases and J 5 bases; nucleotides not matched to a gene: 7. CDR1 SGHTA and CDR2 FQGNSA come from the germline V gene. The CDR3 region has the DNA TGTGCCAGCAGCTCTCGACTAGCATGGGAGACCCAGTACTTC. Amino acids: CASSSRLAWETQYF. The full variable domain, completed using reference TRBV7-2 and TRBJ2-5, is GAGVSQSPSNKVTEKGKDVELRCDPISGHTALYWYRQSLGQGLEFLIYFQGNSAPDKSGLPSDRFSAERTGGSVSTLTIQRTQQEDSAVYLCASSSRLAWETQYFGPGTRLLVL.

The chain links TRBV12-3 or TRBV12-4 to TRBJ1-1; D is possibly TRBD1 (5 bases). The CDR3 is 17 amino acids. The V end was cut by 6 bases, the J end by 0 bases, with 20 bases between. The CDR3 DNA follows: TGTGCCAGCAGCCACGGGGGGGGGGGACGGATGAACACTGAAGCTTTCTTT. Translation gives CASSHGGGGRMNTEAFF.

The chain is built from TRBV7-6 and TRBJ2-7; D possibly corresponds to TRBD1 (6 bases). CDR3 length: 13 residues. V was shortened by 2 bases and J by 4 bases, with 9 bases between the two germline ends. Germline values: CDR1 SGHVS, CDR2 FNYEAQ. The CDR3 DNA follows: TGTGCCAGCAGCTTATCTGGACAGTACGAGCAGTACGTC. It codes for CASSLSGQYEQYV.

This clonotype occurred a few times. This chain links TRBV11-1 with TRBJ2-1; perhaps D is TRBD1 or TRBD2 (6 bases each). The CDR3 extends over 17 amino acids. The germline V gene has CDR1 SGHAT and CDR2 FQDESV (reference sequence). The V and J ends lost 5 bases and 7 bases respectively, with 24 bases between them. The CDR3, as DNA: TGTGCCAGCAGCACCATCGTCCGGGGGACAACCGTAAATGAGCAGTTCTTC. This encodes CASSTIVRGTTVNEQFF.

This clonotype was observed a handful of times. The chain has TRBV6-5 and TRBJ1-3; perhaps TRBD1 as D (5 bases). CDR3 length: 15 amino acids. Deletions cut 5 bases from V and 0 bases from J, with 11 bases between. Germline CDR1 reads MNHEY; CDR2 reads SVGAGI. CDR3 sequence: CASSRDGYSGNTIYF. The DNA of the CDR3 is TGTGCCAGCAGTCGGGACGGCTACTCTGGAAACACCATATATTTT.

In this sample, this clonotype turned up a few times. The chain links TRBV7-2 to TRBJ2-2; TRBD1 agrees at 7 bases. CDR1 and CDR2 from the germline V gene are SGHTA and FQGNSA. The trim removed 4 bases at V and 5 bases at J, leaving 4 bases unmatched. The CDR3 is 14 amino acids. CDR3: CASSSQGTTGELFF. Here the CDR3 DNA reads TGTGCCAGCAGCTCACAGGGGACGACCGGGGAGCTGTTTTTT.

The gene calls are TRBV20-1 and TRBJ2-7, with unresolved D. Germline values: CDR1 DFQATT, CDR2 SNEGSKA (reference sequence). Trimming took off 0 bases at V and 0 bases at J, with 12 bases between the two ends. The CDR3 covers 15 residues. In DNA form, the CDR3 reads TGCAGTGCTAGAGATCTGGCGCCGAACTCCTACGAGCAGTACTTC. The encoded protein is CSARDLAPNSYEQYF.

This clonotype was counted a few times. The V gene is TRBV10-3, the J gene TRBJ1-5; D remains ambiguous. Trimming removed 3 bases at V and 5 bases at J, with 14 bases between. CDR1 ENHRY and CDR2 SYGVKD come from the germline V gene. The length of the CDR3 is 15 residues. CDR3 amino acids: CAISENTLGYQPQHF. The CDR3 DNA follows: TGTGCCATCAGTGAAAACACACTGGGGTATCAGCCCCAGCATTTT.

This chain uses TRBV19 with TRBJ1-1, with 10 bases aligning to TRBD1. The V and J ends lost 3 bases and 9 bases, in that order; junction bases with no gene match: 4. The CDR3 is 13 residues long. From germline, CDR1 is LNHDA and CDR2 SQIVND (reference sequence). The CDR3 reads CASSIRQGAKAFF. The CDR3 nucleotides are TGTGCCAGTAGTATCCGACAGGGGGCAAAAGCTTTCTTT.

This clonotype was seen a few times. The chain recombines TRBV4-3 with TRBJ2-1; maybe TRBD2 (5 bases). The CDR3 covers 16 residues. Germline V gives CDR1 LGHNA, CDR2 YSLEER. V was pared by 1 base and J by 5 bases, with 15 bases between. The CDR3 bases are TGCGCCAGCAGCCAAGGTGGAACTAGACCAAACAATGAGCAGTTCTTC. Translation: CASSQGGTRPNNEQFF.

This clonotype has just a few counts. This CDR3 reads CASRAGTSGYVDTQYF. The CDR3 nucleotides are TGTGCCAGCAGGGCCGGGACTTCGGGCTATGTGGATACGCAGTATTTT. The chain links TRBV2 to TRBJ2-3, with D maybe TRBD2 (6 bases). The CDR3 covers 16 residues. Trimming removed 6 bases from V and 6 bases from J, with 22 bases in between. CDR1 is SNHLY, CDR2 FYNNEI, per germline.

The genes are TRBV2 and TRBJ2-1; 8 positions agree with TRBD2. The CDR3 spans 13 residues. The germline CDR1 and CDR2 sequences are SNHLY and FYNNEI. J was trimmed by 5 bases and V by 10 bases; bases with no gene match: 7. CDR3 protein: CATQREFNNEQFF. The CDR3 DNA reads TGTGCCACCCAGCGGGAGTTTAACAATGAGCAGTTCTTC.

The rearrangement links TRBV30 to TRBJ1-5, with TRBD1 matching 7 bases. Per the germline V gene, CDR1 is GTSNPN and CDR2 is SVGIG (reference sequence). The junction had 3 bases not matched to a gene; V was cut back by 1 base and J by 0 bases. The CDR3 spans 15 residues. The CDR3 region is CAWSGQGYSNQPQHF. The CDR3 nucleotides read TGTGCCTGGAGTGGACAGGGTTATAGCAATCAGCCCCAGCATTTT. The full variable domain, in which reference TRBV30 and TRBJ1-5 provide the parts outside the CDR3, is SQTIHQWPATLVQPVGSPLSLECTVEGTSNPNLYWYRQAAGRGLQLLFYSVGIGQISSEVPQNLSASRPQDRQFILSSKKLLLSDSGFYLCAWSGQGYSNQPQHFGDGTRLSIL.